This T cell receptor (beta chain) was profiled in a study of T cells after yellow fever vaccination. CDR1 and CDR2 (germline): MDHEN, SYDVKM. Trimming pared 5 bases from V and 2 bases from J, leaving 13 bases between. CDR3 length: 14 amino acids. A single record per CDR3 protein comes from TCRdb applying MiXCR to the 5' RACE reads. Of roughly 500,000 distinct CDR3 sequences in the sample, under 25% were seen once. The genes are TRBV28 and TRBJ2-7; D gene unclear. The source was PBMCs, collected 15 days after the yellow fever booster vaccination. The sequence was obtained from a young man who received the YFV17D yellow fever vaccine. The CDR3 protein is CASSPHTLPYEQYF. Here the CDR3 DNA reads TGTGCCAGCAGTCCACACACGCTACCCTACGAGCAGTACTTC.